Listed below are T cell receptor beta chains from one sample, sequenced in a study of identical twins. TCRdb reprocessed the 5' RACE reads via MiXCR and lists one record per CDR3 protein. The sample shows fewer than 350,000 distinct CDR3 sequences, under 9.5% of them seen only once. These same data were also listed under a study on yellow fever vaccine responses in identical twins.

The specimen sequenced was memory (CD45RO+) T cells sorted from blood. Receptors originate from a woman aged 18-35 years in good health. CDR3s include the opening cysteine and the closing phenylalanine or tryptophan. The D gene is left open where the match is weak. The listing skips clone size in some rows; elsewhere it reads once, few, many or a size class.

v_call	clone_size	cdr3_length	j_call	d_call	cdr3_nt	cdr3_aa
TRBV7-9	-	14	TRBJ1-3	-	TGTGCCAGCAGCTTAGCAACAGCTGGAAACACCATATATTTT	CASSLATAGNTIYF
TRBV7-8	-	12	TRBJ2-5	-	TGTGCCAGCAGCCGATCGGGGGAGACCCAGTACTTC	CASSRSGETQYF
TRBV20-1	few	13	TRBJ2-5	-	TGCAGTGCTAGGGATTTAGCGAAAGAGACCCAGTACTTC	CSARDLAKETQYF
TRBV11-2	many	16	TRBJ2-5	-	TGTGCCAGCAGCTTAGTCGGTGGGGGGTACCAAGAGACCCAGTACTTC	CASSLVGGGYQETQYF
TRBV11-2	-	15	TRBJ2-5	TRBD2	TGTGCCAGCAGCTTTACACAGAGCGGGAGTGAGACCCAGTACTTC	CASSFTQSGSETQYF
TRBV20-1	few	19	TRBJ2-7	TRBD1	TGCAGTGCTAGAGATGTAGGACTGGCGTGGACAGGGGACCCCTACGAGCAGTACTTC	CSARDVGLAWTGDPYEQYF
TRBV12-3/TRBV12-4	-	14	TRBJ1-5	-	TGTGCCAGCGGTTCCCGGGACATCGATCAGCCCCAGCATTTT	CASGSRDIDQPQHF
TRBV6-2/TRBV6-3	-	15	TRBJ2-7	TRBD2	TGTGCCAGCAACGGAAAACTAGCGGGGTTTACCGAGCAGTACTTC	CASNGKLAGFTEQYF
TRBV4-1	many	22	TRBJ2-7	TRBD2	TGCGCCAGCAGCCCCGAACGAATTTCCGAGAGACTAGCGGGAACAGCCACCTACGAGCAGTACTTC	CASSPERISERLAGTATYEQYF
TRBV24-1	few	14	TRBJ2-3	-	TGTGCCACCAGTGACCCGCTGAGGACAGATACGCAGTATTTT	CATSDPLRTDTQYF
TRBV20-1	few	13	TRBJ2-7	TRBD2	TGCAGTGCTAGACTAGCGGCCTCCTACGAGCAGTACTTC	CSARLAASYEQYF
TRBV27	-	13	TRBJ1-1	TRBD1	TGTGCCAGCAGTTTAATTGGACAGGCGTCGGCTTTCTTT	CASSLIGQASAFF
TRBV5-1	many	15	TRBJ2-2	-	TGCGCCAGCAGCTTGGTGTCGGGAGAGTCCGGGGAGCTGTTTTTT	CASSLVSGESGELFF
TRBV6-5	few	14	TRBJ1-5	-	TGTGCCAGCAGGGTACTCGTGGGATTGGGGCCCCAGCATTTT	CASRVLVGLGPQHF
TRBV20-1	few	14	TRBJ1-1	-	TGCAGTGCTAGGACGGGAGGTTGGAACACTGAAGCTTTCTTT	CSARTGGWNTEAFF
TRBV4-2	few	17	TRBJ2-1	TRBD2	TGTGCCAGCAGCCCAAACCTCGGGCGGGAGGATTACAATGAGCAGTTCTTC	CASSPNLGREDYNEQFF
TRBV24-1	many	15	TRBJ2-1	-	TGTGCCACCAGTGATTTGACCGAGGGGGATAATGAGCAGTTCTTC	CATSDLTEGDNEQFF
TRBV3-1	-	17	TRBJ2-1	TRBD2	TGTGCCAGCAGCCAAGATCGCGGGCTAGCGGGGACCAATGAGCAGTTCTTC	CASSQDRGLAGTNEQFF
TRBV19	few	18	TRBJ1-1	-	TGTGCCAGTAGAAGTTGGCTGGGACGCTTAGAAGGGAACACTGAAGCTTTCTTT	CASRSWLGRLEGNTEAFF
TRBV7-8	many	15	TRBJ2-2	-	TGTGCCAGCAGCTTAGCGCGAGGGAACACCGGGGAGCTGTTTTTT	CASSLARGNTGELFF
TRBV24-1	-	15	TRBJ2-1	TRBD2	TGTGCCACCAGTGGTTGGGGGGAGGGCCTCCATGAGCAGTTCTTC	CATSGWGEGLHEQFF
TRBV20-1	many	10	TRBJ1-2	-	TGCAGTGCTAGGGCTCCGGGCTACACCTTC	CSARAPGYTF
TRBV19	many	14	TRBJ1-1	-	TGTGCCAGTAGTATTGAGTTTACGAACACTGAAGCTTTCTTT	CASSIEFTNTEAFF
TRBV5-6	-	15	TRBJ1-5	-	TGTGCCAGCAGCTTGTGGAGGGTCAGCAATCAGCCCCAGCATTTT	CASSLWRVSNQPQHF